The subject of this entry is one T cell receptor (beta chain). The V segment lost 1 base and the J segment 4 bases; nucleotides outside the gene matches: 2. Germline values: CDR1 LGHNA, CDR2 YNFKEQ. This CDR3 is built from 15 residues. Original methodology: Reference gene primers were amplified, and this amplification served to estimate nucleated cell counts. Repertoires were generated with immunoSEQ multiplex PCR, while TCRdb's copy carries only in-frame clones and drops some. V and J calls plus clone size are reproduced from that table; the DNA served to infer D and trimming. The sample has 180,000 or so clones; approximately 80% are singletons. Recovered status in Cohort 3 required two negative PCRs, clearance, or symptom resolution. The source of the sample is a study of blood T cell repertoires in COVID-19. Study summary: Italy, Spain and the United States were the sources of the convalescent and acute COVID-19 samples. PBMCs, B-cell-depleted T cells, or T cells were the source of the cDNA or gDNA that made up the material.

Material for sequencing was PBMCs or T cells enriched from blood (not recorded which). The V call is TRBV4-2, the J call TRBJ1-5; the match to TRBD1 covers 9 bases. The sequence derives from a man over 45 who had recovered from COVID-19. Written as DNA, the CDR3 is TGTGCCAGCAGCCAAGGGACAGGGGTTAATCAGCCCCAGCATTTT. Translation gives CASSQGTGVNQPQHF.